This passage covers 21 T cell receptor beta chains from one sample sequenced in a study of PD-1 blockade in classical Hodgkin lymphoma. Using immunoSEQ multiplex PCR, the repertoire was profiled, and TCRdb retains in-frame clones only, with some absent. This table has 30,000 to 45,000 clones, 88% appearing once. Each and every patient relapsed after autologous stem cell transplantation, and patients got differing brentuximab vedotin exposure. Here the sequenced sample was peripheral blood mononuclear cells (PBMCs), taken before the second cycle of nivolumab. Every receptor here comes from a human donor with classical Hodgkin lymphoma.

The V call is TRBV6-1, the J call TRBJ2-5; 7 bases fit TRBD2. The DNA matches TRBJ2-7 better at its end, which makes the J call doubtful. The germline V gene encodes CDR1 MNHNS and CDR2 SASEGT. The CDR3 is made up of 14 amino acids. This CDR3 reads CASSEAGDYYEQYF. The CDR3 nucleotides read TGTGCCAGCAGTGAAGCGGGGGACTACTACGAGCAGTACTTC.

The rearrangement joins TRBV19 to TRBJ1-4; unclear D gene. The CDR3 runs 11 residues. Trimming left V 3 bases short and J 8 bases short, with 4 bases between. Germline CDR1 is LNHDA and CDR2 is SQIVND (reference sequence). As DNA, the CDR3 is TGTGCCAGTAGTATCCAAGAAAAACTGTTTTTT. It is translated as CASSIQEKLFF.

The chain uses TRBV4-1 and TRBJ2-7; TRBD1 matches 9 bases. The CDR3 has 15 residues. Unmatched junction bases numbered 8, after V lost 5 bases and J lost 3 bases. CDR1 is MGHRA, CDR2 YSYEKL, per germline. The CDR3 reads CASSNEGQGYYEQYF. The DNA for the CDR3 is TGCGCCAGCAGCAACGAGGGACAGGGCTACTACGAGCAGTACTTC.

This clone was found a few times. V and J are TRBV28 and TRBJ2-6; 9 bases agree with TRBD1. The CDR3 consists of 21 residues. Trimming removed 3 bases from V and 0 bases from J; junction bases left unmatched: 15. Germline V gene data show CDR1 as MDHEN and CDR2 as SYDVKM. As DNA, the CDR3 is TGTGCCAGCAGTTTGCCCCGCGTACAGGGGGCCGGAACCTCTGGGGCCAACGTCCTGACTTTC. Protein sequence: CASSLPRVQGAGTSGANVLTF. The variable domain in full, completed from reference TRBV28 and TRBJ2-6, reads DVKVTQSSRYLVKRTGEKVFLECVQDMDHENMFWYRQDPGLGLRLIYFSYDVKMKEKGDIPEGYSVSREKKERFSLILESASTNQTSMYLCASSLPRVQGAGTSGANVLTFGAGSRLTVL.

The chain links TRBV6-6 to TRBJ2-7; tentative D call: TRBD2 (6 bases). The CDR3 is made up of 15 amino acids. V was trimmed by 6 bases and J by 6 bases, leaving 21 bases between them. CDR1 and CDR2 (germline): MNHNY, SVGAGI (reference sequence). The CDR3 here is CASSKTGSQEGEQYF. The CDR3 DNA follows: TGTGCCAGCAGCAAAACCGGGAGCCAGGAGGGCGAGCAGTACTTC.

The chain joins TRBV4-1 to TRBJ1-5; TRBD1 aligns across 7 bases. Germline CDR1 MGHRA, CDR2 YSYEKL. The CDR3 contains 18 residues. The V gene end was trimmed by 1 base and the J gene end by 4 bases; junction bases not matched to a gene: 13. The CDR3 bases are TGCGCCAGCAGCCAAGGCCGGGACAGTACGTCCGGGAATCAGCCCCAGCATTTT. Translating gives CASSQGRDSTSGNQPQHF.

V and J are TRBV14 and TRBJ1-2, with a possible D match to TRBD1 (5 bases). The germline V and J ends were trimmed by 0 bases and 1 base, with 12 bases remaining between them. Germline-derived CDR1 and CDR2 are SGHDN and FVKESK. CDR3 size: 16 residues. Here the CDR3 reads CASSQDRRDVNYGYTF. CDR3 DNA sequence: TGTGCCAGCAGCCAAGATAGGAGGGACGTTAACTATGGCTACACCTTC.

The V gene is TRBV10-3, the J gene TRBJ2-3; D is uncertain. The germline V gene encodes CDR1 ENHRY and CDR2 SYGVKD. Between the trimmed V and J ends, which lost 0 bases and 0 bases, there was a span of 10 bases. This CDR3 is built from 16 residues. CDR3 sequence (DNA): TGTGCCATCAGTGAGTCTGCGGACCCGAGCACAGATACGCAGTATTTT. It yields the protein CAISESADPSTDTQYF.

The V gene is TRBV11-2, the J gene TRBJ1-2; D is perhaps TRBD1 (6 bases). The CDR3 length is 16 residues. Germline V gene data show CDR1 as SGHAT and CDR2 as FQNNGV. Trimming pared 5 bases from V and 6 bases from J, leaving 22 bases between. Here the CDR3 DNA reads TGTGCCAGCAGCCGATGGGAGAAAACAGGGAGCGATGGCTACACCTTC. Amino acids: CASSRWEKTGSDGYTF.

The rearrangement links TRBV14 to TRBJ2-1; D is undetermined. This CDR3 has 14 residues. The germline V gene encodes CDR1 SGHDN and CDR2 FVKESK. V lost 11 bases to trimming and J lost 4 bases, with 18 bases between them. Here the CDR3 reads CAPREIPPYNEQFF. CDR3 nucleotides: TGTGCCCCTCGAGAGATCCCTCCTTACAATGAGCAGTTCTTC.

This clone is labeled medium-sized. The same CDR3 also results from other DNA sequences found in this sample. The rearrangement uses TRBV9 and TRBJ2-7, with unresolved D. Germline CDR1 SGDLS, CDR2 YYNGEE. The V end lost 0 bases, the J end lost 4 bases, and 8 bases lay between the germline ends. The CDR3 length is 13 residues. CDR3 nucleotides: TGTGCCAGCAGCGTAGCGCCCGGTTACGAGCAGTACTTC. Encoded protein: CASSVAPGYEQYF.

The rearrangement uses TRBV15 and TRBJ1-5; possibly TRBD1 for D (5 bases). The germline gives CDR1 LNHNV, CDR2 YYDKDF (reference sequence). The V gene lost 4 bases and the J gene lost 1 base, with 11 bases spanning the gap. The CDR3 loop spans 15 amino acids. CDR3 coding DNA: TGTGCCACCAGCATCGGACATACGAGCAATCAGCCCCAGCATTTT. Translated: CATSIGHTSNQPQHF. Complete variable domain (other parts from reference TRBV15 and TRBJ1-5): DAMVIQNPRYQVTQFGKPVTLSCSQTLNHNVMYWYQQKSSQAPKLLFHYYDKDFNNEADTPDNFQSRRPNTSFCFLDIRSPGLGDTAMYLCATSIGHTSNQPQHFGDGTRLSIL.

This rearrangement joins TRBV5-1 to TRBJ2-7; 9 bases map to TRBD1. The V gene's germline CDR1 is SGHRS and CDR2 YFSETQ. The trim removed 3 bases at V and 6 bases at J, leaving 7 bases unmatched. The CDR3 is made up of 14 amino acids. CDR3 amino acids: CASSSGTGKAEQYF. DNA of the CDR3: TGCGCCAGCAGCTCGGGGACAGGGAAGGCCGAGCAGTACTTC. The full variable domain, its missing parts supplied by reference TRBV5-1 and TRBJ2-7, is KAGVTQTPRYLIKTRGQQVTLSCSPISGHRSVSWYQQTPGQGLQFLFEYFSETQRNKGNFPGRFSGRQFSNSRSEMNVSTLELGDSALYLCASSSGTGKAEQYFGPGTRLTVT.

V is TRBV28 and J is TRBJ2-7; D may be TRBD1 (6 bases). V was clipped by 4 bases and J by 3 bases, with 28 bases between them. Looked up from germline, CDR1 is MDHEN and CDR2 is SYDVKM. CDR3 length equals 19 residues. The DNA for the CDR3 is TGTGCCAGCAGTTCCTCATCCGGGACACTCGCAAAGGTAGTCTACGAGCAGTACTTC. The encoded protein is CASSSSSGTLAKVVYEQYF.

This chain connects TRBV11-3 to TRBJ2-7; D uncertain. Germline CDR1 and CDR2: SGHNT and YENEEA. CDR3 length equals 12 residues. V was trimmed by 3 bases and J by 9 bases, leaving 12 bases between them. For the CDR3, the DNA is TGTGCCAGCAGCTTTTCCGCGATGTGGCAGTACTTC. Translating gives CASSFSAMWQYF.

V gene TRBV9 combines with J gene TRBJ1-1, with 7 bases that match TRBD1. This CDR3 region has 16 residues. Germline CDR1 reads SGDLS; CDR2 reads YYNGEE. Trimming took 3 bases from V and 2 from J; bases not matched to a gene: 10. The CDR3 DNA reads TGTGCCAGCAGCGCTTATCCGGGACAGAGAAACACTGAAGCTTTCTTT. Its translation: CASSAYPGQRNTEAFF.

The rearrangement joins TRBV11-2 to TRBJ2-7; the D is unclear. The CDR3 is made up of 13 amino acids. Germline V lookup: CDR1 SGHAT, CDR2 FQNNGV. Trimming removed 7 bases from V and 5 bases from J, with 15 bases in between. CDR3 nucleotides: TGTGCCAGCACCACCGGTACGTCCGACGAGCAGTACTTC. Translating gives CASTTGTSDEQYF.

The chain combines TRBV9 with TRBJ1-1, with TRBD1 as a possible D gene (6 bases). This CDR3 has 14 amino acids. The germline gives CDR1 SGDLS, CDR2 YYNGEE. Trimming stripped 3 bases from V and 7 bases from J, with 16 bases between. The CDR3 reads CASSGSGTPHEAFF. Here the CDR3 DNA reads TGTGCCAGCAGCGGATCCGGGACACCTCATGAAGCTTTCTTT.

The rearrangement links TRBV11-2 to TRBJ2-7, with TRBD2 as a possible D gene (6 bases). The CDR3 covers 14 residues. Trimming removed 5 bases at V and 0 bases at J, with 11 bases between. Germline V gene lookup returns CDR1 SGHAT and CDR2 FQNNGV. The chain's CDR3 is CASSASASSYEQYF. DNA for the CDR3: TGTGCCAGCAGCGCTAGCGCCAGCTCCTACGAGCAGTACTTC.

V is TRBV19 and J is TRBJ2-3, with TRBD2 matching 7 bases. CDR1 is LNHDA and CDR2 is SQIVND in the germline V gene (reference sequence). The CDR3 runs 17 residues. After removal of 4 bases from V and 3 bases from J, the junction contained 13 bases not matched to a gene. CDR3 protein: CASSTHGSGGMTDTQYF. DNA of the CDR3: TGTGCCAGTAGTACCCACGGGTCGGGAGGTATGACAGATACGCAGTATTTT.

This chain uses TRBV18 with TRBJ1-5, with 8 positions matching TRBD1. V dropped 2 bases and J dropped 6; count of bases not matched to a gene: 3. CDR1 and CDR2 from the germline V gene are KGHSH and LQKENI. The CDR3 is made up of 14 amino acids. The CDR3 DNA reads as TGTGCCAGCTCACCAGAACAGGGGGGTCAGCCCCAGCATTTT. This sequence encodes CASSPEQGGQPQHF.